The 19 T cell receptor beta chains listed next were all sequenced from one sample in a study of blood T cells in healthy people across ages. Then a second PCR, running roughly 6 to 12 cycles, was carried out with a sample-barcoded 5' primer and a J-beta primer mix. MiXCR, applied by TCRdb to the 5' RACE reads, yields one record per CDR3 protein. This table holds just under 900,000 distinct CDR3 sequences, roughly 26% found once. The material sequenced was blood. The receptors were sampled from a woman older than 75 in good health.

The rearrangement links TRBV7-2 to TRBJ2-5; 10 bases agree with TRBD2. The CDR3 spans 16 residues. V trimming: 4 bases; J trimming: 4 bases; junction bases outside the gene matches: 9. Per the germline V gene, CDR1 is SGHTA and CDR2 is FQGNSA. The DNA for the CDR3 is TGTGCCAGCAGCTCCCTGAAGCGGGGGGGCCGAGAGACCCAGTACTTC. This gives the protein CASSSLKRGGRETQYF.

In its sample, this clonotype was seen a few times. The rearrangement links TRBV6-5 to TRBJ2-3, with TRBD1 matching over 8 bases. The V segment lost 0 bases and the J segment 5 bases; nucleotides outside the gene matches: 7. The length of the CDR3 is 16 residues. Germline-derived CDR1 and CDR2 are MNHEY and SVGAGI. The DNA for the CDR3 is TGTGCCAGCAGTTACTCGACGGGCAGGGGGCAAGATACGCAGTATTTT. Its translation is CASSYSTGRGQDTQYF.

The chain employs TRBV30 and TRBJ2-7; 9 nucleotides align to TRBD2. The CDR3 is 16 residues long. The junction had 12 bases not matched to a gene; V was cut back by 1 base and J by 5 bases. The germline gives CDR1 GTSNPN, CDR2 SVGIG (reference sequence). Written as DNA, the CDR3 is TGTGCCTGGAGTGGGGAATTGGTAGCGGGGGACCACGAGCAGTACTTC. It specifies CAWSGELVAGDHEQYF.

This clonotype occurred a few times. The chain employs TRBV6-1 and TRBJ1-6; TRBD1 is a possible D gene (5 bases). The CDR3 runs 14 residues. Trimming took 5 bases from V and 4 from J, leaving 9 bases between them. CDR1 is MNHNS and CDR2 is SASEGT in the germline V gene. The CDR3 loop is CASSRGRYNSPLHF. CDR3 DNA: TGTGCCAGCAGTCGGGGACGGTATAATTCACCCCTCCACTTT.

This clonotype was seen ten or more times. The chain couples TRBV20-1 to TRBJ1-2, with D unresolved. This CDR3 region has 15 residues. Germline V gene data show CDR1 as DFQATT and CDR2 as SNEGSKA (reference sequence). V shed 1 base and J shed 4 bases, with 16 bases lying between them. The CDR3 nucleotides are TGCAGTGCTAGAGGTTCTTCGGCGGAAAGCTATGGCTACACCTTC. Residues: CSARGSSAESYGYTF.

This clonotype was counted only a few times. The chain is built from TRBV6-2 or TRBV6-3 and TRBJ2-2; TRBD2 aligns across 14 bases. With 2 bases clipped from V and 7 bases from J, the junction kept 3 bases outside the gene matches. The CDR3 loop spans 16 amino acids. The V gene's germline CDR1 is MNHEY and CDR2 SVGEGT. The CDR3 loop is CASSYGTSGGLGELFF. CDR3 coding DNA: TGTGCCAGCAGTTACGGGACTAGCGGGGGCCTCGGGGAGCTGTTTTTT.

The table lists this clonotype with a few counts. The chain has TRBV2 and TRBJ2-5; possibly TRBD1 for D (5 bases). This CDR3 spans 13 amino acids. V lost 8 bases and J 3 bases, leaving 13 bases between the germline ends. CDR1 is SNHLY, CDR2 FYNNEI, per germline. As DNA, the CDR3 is TGTGCCAGCTCCAGGGAAGTTGAAGAGACCCAGTACTTC. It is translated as CASSREVEETQYF.

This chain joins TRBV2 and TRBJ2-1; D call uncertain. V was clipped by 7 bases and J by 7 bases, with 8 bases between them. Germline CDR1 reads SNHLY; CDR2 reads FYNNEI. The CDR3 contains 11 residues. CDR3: CASNLGNEQFF. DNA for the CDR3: TGTGCCAGCAACCTGGGAAATGAGCAGTTCTTC.

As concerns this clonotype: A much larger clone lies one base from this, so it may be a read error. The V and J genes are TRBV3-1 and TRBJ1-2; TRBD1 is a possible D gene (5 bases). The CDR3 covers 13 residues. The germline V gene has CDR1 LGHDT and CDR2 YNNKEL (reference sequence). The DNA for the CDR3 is TGTGCCAGCAGCCAAACGCGGGACTATGGCCACACCTTC. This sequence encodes CASSQTRDYGHTF.

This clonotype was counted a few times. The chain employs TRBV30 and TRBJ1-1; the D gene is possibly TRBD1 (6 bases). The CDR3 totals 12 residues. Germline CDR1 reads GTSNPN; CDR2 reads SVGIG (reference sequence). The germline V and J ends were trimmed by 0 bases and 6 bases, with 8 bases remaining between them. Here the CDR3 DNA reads TGTGCCTGGAGTGTTTCAGGGGCTGAAGCTTTCTTT. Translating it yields CAWSVSGAEAFF. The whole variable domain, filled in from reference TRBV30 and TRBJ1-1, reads SQTIHQWPATLVQPVGSPLSLECTVEGTSNPNLYWYRQAAGRGLQLLFYSVGIGQISSEVPQNLSASRPQDRQFILSSKKLLLSDSGFYLCAWSVSGAEAFFGQGTRLTVV.

CDR3 DNA sequence: TGCGCCAGCAGCCCACACAAAGGTACTGAAGCTTTCTTT. It yields the protein CASSPHKGTEAFF. V gene TRBV4-3 combines with J gene TRBJ1-1; the D is unclear. The V end lost 4 bases, the J end lost 5 bases, and 11 bases lay between the germline ends. This CDR3 is built from 13 residues. CDR1 is LGHNA, CDR2 YSLEER, per germline.

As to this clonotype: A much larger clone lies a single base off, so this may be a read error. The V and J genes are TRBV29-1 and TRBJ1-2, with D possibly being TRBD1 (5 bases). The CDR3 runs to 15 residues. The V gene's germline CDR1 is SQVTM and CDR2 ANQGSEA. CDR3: CSVEDGRGGIYDYTF. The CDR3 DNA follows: TGCAGCGTTGAAGACGGGCGGGGGGGGATCTATGACTACACCTTC.

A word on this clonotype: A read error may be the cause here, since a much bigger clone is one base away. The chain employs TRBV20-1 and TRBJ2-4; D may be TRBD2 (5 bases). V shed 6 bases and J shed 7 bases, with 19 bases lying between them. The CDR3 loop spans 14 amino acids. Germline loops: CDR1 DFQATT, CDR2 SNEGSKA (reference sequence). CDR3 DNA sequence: TGCAGTGCCTCGGCGGCACTAGACTCGAACATTCAGTACTTC. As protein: CSASAALDSNIQYF.

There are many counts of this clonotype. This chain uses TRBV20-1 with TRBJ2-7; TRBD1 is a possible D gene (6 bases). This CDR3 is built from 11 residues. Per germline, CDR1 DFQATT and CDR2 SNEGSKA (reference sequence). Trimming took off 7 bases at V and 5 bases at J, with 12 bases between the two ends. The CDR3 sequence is CSGTDSDEQYF. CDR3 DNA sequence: TGCAGTGGGACGGACAGTGACGAGCAGTACTTC.

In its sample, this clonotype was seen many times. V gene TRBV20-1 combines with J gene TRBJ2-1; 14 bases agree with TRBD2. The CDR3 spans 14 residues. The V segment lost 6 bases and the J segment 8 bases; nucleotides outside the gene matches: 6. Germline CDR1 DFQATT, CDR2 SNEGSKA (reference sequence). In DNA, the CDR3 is TGCAGTGCCTCGACTAGCGGGGGGGTCGATGAGCAGTTCTTC. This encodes CSASTSGGVDEQFF.

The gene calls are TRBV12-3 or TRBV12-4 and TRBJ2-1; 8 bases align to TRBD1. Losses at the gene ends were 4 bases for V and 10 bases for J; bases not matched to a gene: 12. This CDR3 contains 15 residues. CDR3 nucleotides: TGTGCCAGCAGTTCGACCGGACAGGGTTCCTACGAGCAGTTCTTC. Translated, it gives CASSSTGQGSYEQFF.

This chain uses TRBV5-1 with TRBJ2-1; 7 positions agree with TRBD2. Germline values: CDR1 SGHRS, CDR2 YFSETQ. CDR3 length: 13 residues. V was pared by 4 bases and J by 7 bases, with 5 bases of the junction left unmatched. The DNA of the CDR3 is TGCGCCAGCAGCCGGACTAGTCTGAATGAGCAGTTCTTC. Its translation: CASSRTSLNEQFF.

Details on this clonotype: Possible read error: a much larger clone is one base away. The CDR3 nucleotides are TGTGCCAGCAGTTCGCGGGGGGTCACAGATACGCAGTATTTT. Translated, it gives CASSSRGVTDTQYF. The chain joins TRBV6-5 to TRBJ2-3, with 8 nucleotides matching TRBD2. The junction had 2 bases not matched to a gene; V was cut back by 4 bases and J by 2 bases. Germline V gives CDR1 MNHEY, CDR2 SVGAGI. CDR3 length equals 14 residues.

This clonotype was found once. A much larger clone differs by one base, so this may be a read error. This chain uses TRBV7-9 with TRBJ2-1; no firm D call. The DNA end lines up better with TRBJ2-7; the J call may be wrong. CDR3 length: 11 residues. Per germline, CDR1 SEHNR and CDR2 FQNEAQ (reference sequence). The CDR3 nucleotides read TGTGCTTGGAGCTCCTACAATGAGCAGTACTTC. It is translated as CAWSSYNEQYF.